Below are 2 T cell receptor beta chains sequenced from a single sample in a study of spatial heterogeneity in lung cancer (dated by TCRdb to the late 2010s). The intended sense of this specimen's time point label: blood at routine non-recurrence follow-up after resection. The method was 5' RACE. Data came from a NextSeq 500. TCRdb trimmed the raw reads at Q25, called clones with MiXCR and kept productive beta chains. Each entry merges the rows of one CDR3 protein and shows their most common DNA and genes. In this sample the table shows around 27,000 distinct CDR3 sequences, 5% to 6.5% of which occur a single time. Roughly 26% of the sample is held by the ten biggest clonotypes. Sample: PBMCs, taken at follow-up. The receptors here all came from a female donor with early-stage non-small cell lung cancer.

This clonotype was seen at least ten times. V gene TRBV20-1 combines with J gene TRBJ1-6, with a possible D match to TRBD1 (5 bases). Germline-derived CDR1 and CDR2 are DFQATT and SNEGSKA (reference sequence). V was shortened by 1 base and J by 9 bases, with 13 bases between the two germline ends. The CDR3 spans 14 residues. DNA of the CDR3: TGCAGTGCTAGAGCCAGCAGCGGGGGTTCACCCCTCCACTTT. Amino acid sequence: CSARASSGGSPLHF.

At least ten counts were recorded for this clonotype. The chain links TRBV5-6 to TRBJ2-7; D ambiguous. Deletions cut 0 bases from V and 3 bases from J, with 10 bases between. The CDR3 spans 14 residues. Germline V CDR1 and CDR2: SGHDT, YYEEEE. The CDR3 region is CASSLGGIRYEQYF. The CDR3 DNA is TGTGCCAGCAGCTTGGGAGGTATACGCTACGAGCAGTACTTC.